The 22 T cell receptor beta chains presented below share a single source sample, sequenced in a study of blood T cell repertoires in COVID-19. The assay was immunoSEQ multiplex PCR, and TCRdb's table has in-frame clones only and misses some. The sample has about 210,000 clones; less than 90% are singletons. The sequenced sample was PBMCs or T cells enriched from blood (not recorded which). These receptors were taken from a woman in her twenties or thirties who had been exposed to COVID-19.

The rearrangement links TRBV6-2 or TRBV6-3 to TRBJ1-1; TRBD1 aligns across 7 bases. CDR1 MNHEY and CDR2 SVGEGT come from the germline V gene. The CDR3 has 14 amino acids. V dropped 1 base and J dropped 2; count of bases not matched to a gene: 1. In nucleotides, the CDR3 is TGTGCCAGCAGTTACTACAGGGGCAACACTGAAGCTTTCTTT. Its translation is CASSYYRGNTEAFF.

This chain connects TRBV5-6 to TRBJ2-6, with 10 bases lining up with TRBD1. The CDR3 is made up of 19 amino acids. Per the germline V gene, CDR1 is SGHDT and CDR2 is YYEEEE. V was pared by 0 bases and J by 0 bases, with 6 bases of the junction left unmatched. The CDR3 DNA follows: TGTGCCAGCAGCTTGGGGGACAGGGGTCTTCTCTCTGGGGCCAACGTCCTGACTTTC. Translating gives CASSLGDRGLLSGANVLTF.

This clone has only one observation. This sequence joins TRBV7-2 and TRBJ2-7; tentatively, D is TRBD1 (5 bases). The CDR3 has 13 residues. Trimming cost V 1 base and J 3 bases, with 7 bases left between them. The V gene's germline CDR1 is SGHTA and CDR2 FQGNSA. The DNA of the CDR3 is TGTGCCAGCAGCTTAGACAGGATCTACGAGCAGTACTTC. Residues: CASSLDRIYEQYF.

V usage is TRBV27 and J usage is TRBJ2-7, with D possibly TRBD1 on 6 matching bases. Deletions cut 1 base from V and 5 bases from J, with 12 bases between. The germline V gene has CDR1 MNHEY and CDR2 SMNVEV (reference sequence). The CDR3 totals 14 residues. The CDR3 spells CASSLLGGIDEQYF. For the CDR3, the DNA is TGTGCCAGCAGTTTATTAGGGGGTATCGACGAGCAGTACTTC.

The chain employs TRBV7-9 and TRBJ2-7; 8 nucleotides align to TRBD1. Germline lookup yields CDR1 SEHNR and CDR2 FQNEAQ (reference sequence). This CDR3 has 13 residues. J gave up 1 base and V 6 bases, and 2 bases lay outside the gene matches. CDR3 sequence (DNA): TGTGCCAGCAGGGGACAGGCTTCCTACGAGCAGTACTTC. As protein: CASRGQASYEQYF.

V and J are TRBV11-2 and TRBJ1-1, with D maybe TRBD1 (5 bases). The CDR3 consists of 14 residues. The germline V and J ends were trimmed by 5 bases and 10 bases, with 20 bases remaining between them. Germline lookup yields CDR1 SGHAT and CDR2 FQNNGV. The CDR3 DNA reads TGTGCCAGCAGCCCTCGATCGGCGGGGGGAGGAGCTTTCTTT. Translated, it gives CASSPRSAGGGAFF. Filled out from reference TRBV11-2 and TRBJ1-1, the complete variable domain reads EAGVAQSPRYKIIEKRQSVAFWCNPISGHATLYWYQQILGQGPKLLIQFQNNGVVDDSQLPKDRFSAERLKGVDSTLKIQPAKLEDSAVYLCASSPRSAGGGAFFGQGTRLTVV.

The chain has TRBV7-8 and TRBJ2-3, with 10 bases fitting TRBD2. The J segment lost 4 bases and the V segment lost 7 bases, leaving 20 bases of the junction unmatched. There are 19 residues in the CDR3. Germline lookup yields CDR1 SGHVS and CDR2 FQNEAQ. Here the CDR3 reads CASTPRSASGGFLADTQYF. CDR3 sequence (DNA): TGTGCCAGCACCCCGAGGTCGGCTAGCGGGGGTTTTTTAGCAGATACGCAGTATTTT.

The CDR3 region has the DNA TGTGCCAGTAGTACTAGCGGGGCCCTGGGAGAGACCCAGTACTTC. Residues: CASSTSGALGETQYF. This sequence joins TRBV19 and TRBJ2-5, with 9 nucleotides matching TRBD2. The CDR3 length is 15 residues. Germline-derived CDR1 and CDR2 are LNHDA and SQIVND (reference sequence). Trimming cost V 4 bases and J 4 bases; bases outside gene matches: 7.

V is TRBV5-5 and J is TRBJ2-5, with D possibly TRBD1 on 6 matching bases. Trimming took off 0 bases at V and 1 base at J, with 7 bases between the two ends. In germline, CDR1 is SGHKS, CDR2 YYEKEE (reference sequence). The CDR3 totals 14 residues. This CDR3 is CASSLGGPQETQYF. DNA for the CDR3: TGTGCCAGCAGCTTGGGGGGGCCCCAAGAGACCCAGTACTTC.

The chain couples TRBV5-1 to TRBJ2-1; D perhaps matches TRBD1 (6 bases). Trimming took 5 bases from V and 5 from J, leaving 17 bases between them. Germline V lookup: CDR1 SGHRS, CDR2 YFSETQ. The CDR3 sequence is 15 residues long. For the CDR3, the DNA is TGCGCCAGCAGAACCCTGGGGGCCGGAAACAATGAGCAGTTCTTC. Translated: CASRTLGAGNNEQFF.

CDR3 in amino acids: CASSPPGESGANVLTF. The DNA of the CDR3 is TGTGCCAGCTCACCGCCAGGGGAAAGTGGGGCCAACGTCCTGACTTTC. The gene calls are TRBV18 and TRBJ2-6, with D maybe TRBD1 (6 bases). The germline V gene has CDR1 KGHSH and CDR2 LQKENI. Trimming left V 3 bases short and J 3 bases short, with 12 bases between. This CDR3 is built from 16 residues.

V and J are TRBV25-1 and TRBJ1-1, with D uncertain. Looked up from germline, CDR1 is MGHDK and CDR2 is SYGVNS. V was shortened by 1 base and J by 7 bases, with 19 bases between the two germline ends. This CDR3 spans 16 amino acids. The CDR3, as DNA: TGTGCCAGCAGTGAATCGGAGGGTCCGCTGACATATGAAGCTTTCTTT. Its protein product is CASSESEGPLTYEAFF.

The chain couples TRBV5-1 to TRBJ1-2; 9 bases agree with TRBD1. The V and J ends lost 3 bases and 2 bases, in that order; junction bases with no gene match: 2. The germline V gene encodes CDR1 SGHRS and CDR2 YFSETQ. This CDR3 is 14 amino acids long. DNA of the CDR3: TGCGCCAGCAGCTGGGGGACAGGGAACTATGGCTACACCTTC. Its translation: CASSWGTGNYGYTF.

This clone came up once. The chain recombines TRBV5-1 with TRBJ2-7; 10 nucleotides agree with TRBD1. J was trimmed by 3 bases and V by 7 bases; bases with no gene match: 13. CDR3 length equals 16 residues. Per germline, CDR1 SGHRS and CDR2 YFSETQ. For the CDR3, the DNA is TGCGCCAGCGCCCGGACAGGGGGGGTTGGAAGCTACGAGCAGTACTTC. Its protein product is CASARTGGVGSYEQYF.

The CDR3 DNA reads as TGTGCCAGCAGTTTATCGAGTCCGGGACAGGGTTATAGCACCATATATTTT. It is translated as CASSLSSPGQGYSTIYF. The rearrangement joins TRBV27 to TRBJ1-3; TRBD1 aligns across 9 bases. This CDR3 has 17 residues. With 0 bases clipped from V and 9 bases from J, the junction kept 12 bases outside the gene matches. Germline CDR1 MNHEY, CDR2 SMNVEV (reference sequence).

The V call is TRBV2, the J call TRBJ2-7; the D gene is possibly TRBD1 (6 bases). V lost 3 bases, J lost 4 bases, and 7 bases lay in between. The CDR3 length is 12 residues. Germline V CDR1 and CDR2: SNHLY, FYNNEI. The CDR3 nucleotides are TGTGCCAGCAGTGACAGGGGTTACGAGCAGTACTTC. Amino acid sequence: CASSDRGYEQYF.

This clone was seen more than once but under ten times. The V and J genes are TRBV11-2 and TRBJ1-6; no clear D. Trimming left V 0 bases short and J 7 bases short, with 19 bases between. CDR1 SGHAT and CDR2 FQNNGV come from the germline V gene. CDR3 length: 18 residues. CDR3 nucleotides: TGTGCCAGCAGCTTAGACAGCGACGCGGCCTTACTAAATTCACCCCTCCACTTT. It encodes CASSLDSDAALLNSPLHF.

This rearrangement joins TRBV3-1 (or the pseudogene TRBV3-2) to TRBJ2-7; 8 bases match TRBD1. The V and J ends lost 3 bases and 2 bases, in that order; junction bases with no gene match: 0. The CDR3 covers 13 residues. The germline gives CDR1 LGHDT, CDR2 YNNKEL (reference sequence). The CDR3 DNA reads as TGTGCCAGCAGCCACAGGGGGCCCTACGAGCAGTACTTC. Its translation: CASSHRGPYEQYF.

V usage is TRBV7-6 and J usage is TRBJ2-6; D is possibly TRBD1 (6 bases). Germline V gene sequence: CDR1 SGHVS, CDR2 FNYEAQ. The germline V and J ends were trimmed by 5 bases and 2 bases, with 22 bases remaining between them. The CDR3 is made up of 19 amino acids. The CDR3 spells CASSLTGYFSVAGANVLTF. CDR3 DNA sequence: TGTGCCAGCAGCCTCACAGGGTATTTCTCAGTTGCTGGGGCCAACGTCCTGACTTTC.

The chain uses TRBV3-1 (or the pseudogene TRBV3-2) and TRBJ1-1; 7 bases agree with TRBD1. The germline CDR1 and CDR2 sequences are LGHDT and YNNKEL (reference sequence). J gave up 5 bases and V 0 bases, and 6 bases lay outside the gene matches. The CDR3 has 15 residues. This chain's CDR3 is CASSQDQPQGTEAFF. The CDR3 coding sequence is TGTGCCAGCAGCCAAGATCAACCACAGGGGACTGAAGCTTTCTTT.

This sequence joins TRBV30 and TRBJ2-4; maybe TRBD2 (6 bases). The ends were cut back, 6 bases at V and 1 base at J, with 13 bases in the middle. The CDR3 length is 14 residues. Germline CDR1 is GTSNPN and CDR2 is SVGIG (reference sequence). DNA of the CDR3: TGTGCCTGTCGGGGGAGTGCGGCCAAAAACATTCAGTACTTC. It codes for CACRGSAAKNIQYF.

This chain joins TRBV29-1 and TRBJ2-3; 7 bases agree with TRBD2. The V and J ends lost 3 bases and 2 bases, in that order; junction bases with no gene match: 5. Looked up from germline, CDR1 is SQVTM and CDR2 is ANQGSEA. This CDR3 comprises 14 residues. CDR3 DNA: TGCAGCGTTGATGACGGGGGGAACACAGATACGCAGTATTTT. This sequence encodes CSVDDGGNTDTQYF.